These T cell receptor beta chains were read from a single sample in a study of radiotherapy plus CTLA-4 blockade in lung cancer. Clones were sequenced by immunoSEQ multiplex PCR, and TCRdb holds only the in-frame ones, with some missing. The table has 100,000 or so clones, roughly 80% seen once. Sample: peripheral blood, taken from a patient treated with radiotherapy plus ipilimumab. These receptors all come from a human donor with non-small cell lung cancer that progressed on radiotherapy plus ipilimumab. The CDR3 runs from the conserved cysteine through the conserved F or W. D genes are given only for firm matches. Clone size is given for some rows only: seen once, a few or many times, or a class if the clone is expanded.

d_gene	v_gene	abundance	j_gene	CDR3nt	CDR3aa
NA	TRBV28	NA	TRBJ2-2	TGTGCCAGCAAGGACAGTGCGAACACCGGGGAGCTGTTTTTT	CASKDSANTGELFF
NA	TRBV18	NA	TRBJ1-3	TGTGCCAGCTCACGCCCCAATCGGGGGGGCTCTGGAAACACCATATATTTT	CASSRPNRGGSGNTIYF
NA	TRBV6-5	NA	TRBJ2-1	TGTGCCAGCAGTTCCGGGTCTACGGGATACAATGAGCAGTTCTTC	CASSSGSTGYNEQFF
TRBD2	TRBV5-1	NA	TRBJ2-1	TGCGCCAGCAGCCCAGGGACTAGTGGGAATGAGCAGTTCTTC	CASSPGTSGNEQFF
NA	TRBV15	few	TRBJ2-7	TGTGCCACCAGCTTTGGGGCTTCCTACGAGCAGTACTTC	CATSFGASYEQYF
NA	TRBV5-1	NA	TRBJ2-3	TGCGCCAGCAGCTTGGGTGGGAGCTTTGGAGATACGCAGTATTTT	CASSLGGSFGDTQYF
NA	TRBV6-5	NA	TRBJ2-7	TGTGCCAGCAGTTACTCAGGAGGAGGCTACGAGCAGTACTTC	CASSYSGGGYEQYF
NA	TRBV5-1	NA	TRBJ2-2	TGCGCCAGCAGCGGACAGAACACCGGGGAGCTGTTTTTT	CASSGQNTGELFF
NA	TRBV5-1	many	TRBJ1-3	TGCGCCAGCAGCCCCAGCTTAACTGGTACTGGAAACACCATATATTTT	CASSPSLTGTGNTIYF
NA	TRBV7-3	NA	TRBJ1-1	TGTGCCAGCAGCTTAAGTGGGGGTCCAGGCACTGAAGCTTTCTTT	CASSLSGGPGTEAFF
NA	TRBV6-6	once	TRBJ2-6	TGTGCATTGAAGAACAACTCTGGGGCCAACGTCCTGACTTTC	CALKNNSGANVLTF
TRBD2	TRBV7-9	once	TRBJ2-3	TGTGCCAGCAGCTTCACGGATCTAGCGGATATCACAGATACGCAGTATTTT	CASSFTDLADITDTQYF